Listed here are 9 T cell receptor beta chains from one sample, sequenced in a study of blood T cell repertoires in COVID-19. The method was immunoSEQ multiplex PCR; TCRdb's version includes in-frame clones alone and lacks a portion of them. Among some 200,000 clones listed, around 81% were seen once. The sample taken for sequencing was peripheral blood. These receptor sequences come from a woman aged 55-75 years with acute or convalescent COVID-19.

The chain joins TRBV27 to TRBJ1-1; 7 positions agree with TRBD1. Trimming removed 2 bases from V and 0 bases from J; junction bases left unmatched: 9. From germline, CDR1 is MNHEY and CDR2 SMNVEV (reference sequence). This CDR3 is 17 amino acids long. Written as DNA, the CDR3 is TGTGCCAGCAGTTTACGGCCCAGGGGGTCCATGAACACTGAAGCTTTCTTT. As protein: CASSLRPRGSMNTEAFF.

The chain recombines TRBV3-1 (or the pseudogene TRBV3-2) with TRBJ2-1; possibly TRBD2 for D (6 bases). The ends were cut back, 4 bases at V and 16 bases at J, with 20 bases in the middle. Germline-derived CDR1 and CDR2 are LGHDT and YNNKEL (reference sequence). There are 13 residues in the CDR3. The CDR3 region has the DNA TGTGCCAGCAGCCGGCCCGGGACTTCCGGAGTCTTCTTC. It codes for CASSRPGTSGVFF.

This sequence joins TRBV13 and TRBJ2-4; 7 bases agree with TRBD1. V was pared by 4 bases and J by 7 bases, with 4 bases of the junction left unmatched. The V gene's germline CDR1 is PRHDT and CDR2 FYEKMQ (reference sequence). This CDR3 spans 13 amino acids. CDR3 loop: CASSSDRDNIQYF. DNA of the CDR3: TGTGCCAGCAGCTCCGACAGGGACAACATTCAGTACTTC.

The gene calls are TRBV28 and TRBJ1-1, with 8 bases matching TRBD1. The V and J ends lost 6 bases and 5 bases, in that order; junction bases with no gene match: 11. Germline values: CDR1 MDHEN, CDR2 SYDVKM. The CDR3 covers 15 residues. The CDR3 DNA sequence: TGTGCCAGCAGACGTCATGGACAGGGAGGTACTGAAGCTTTCTTT. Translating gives CASRRHGQGGTEAFF.

The CDR3, as DNA: TGTGCCAGCAGCCAAGAACACATGAACACTGAAGCTTTCTTT. This encodes CASSQEHMNTEAFF. This chain links TRBV4-2 with TRBJ1-1, with unresolved D. V dropped 0 bases and J dropped 0 bases, with 5 bases sitting between them. There are 14 residues in the CDR3. CDR1 is LGHNA, CDR2 YNFKEQ, per germline.

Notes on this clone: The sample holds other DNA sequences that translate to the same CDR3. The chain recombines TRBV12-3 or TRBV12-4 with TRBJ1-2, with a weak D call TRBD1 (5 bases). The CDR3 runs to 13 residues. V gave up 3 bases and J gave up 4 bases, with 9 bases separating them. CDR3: CASSLGGSYGYTF. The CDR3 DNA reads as TGTGCCAGCAGTTTGGGGGGATCCTATGGCTACACCTTC.

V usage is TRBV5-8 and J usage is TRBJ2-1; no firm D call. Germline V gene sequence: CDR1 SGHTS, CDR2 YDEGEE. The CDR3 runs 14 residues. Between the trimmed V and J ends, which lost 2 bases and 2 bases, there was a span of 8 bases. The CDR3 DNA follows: TGTGCCAGCAGCTTAACAGAAGCCTACAATGAGCAGTTCTTC. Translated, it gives CASSLTEAYNEQFF.

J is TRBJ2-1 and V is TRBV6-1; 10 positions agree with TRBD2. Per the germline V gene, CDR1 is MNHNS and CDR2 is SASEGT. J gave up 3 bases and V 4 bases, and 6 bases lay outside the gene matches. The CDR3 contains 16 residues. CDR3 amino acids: CASSARTSGYYNEQFF. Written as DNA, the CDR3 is TGTGCCAGCAGTGCCCGGACTAGCGGTTACTACAATGAGCAGTTCTTC.

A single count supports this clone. This CDR3 is CASRGLVAHEQFF. The DNA of the CDR3 is TGTGCCAGCAGGGGACTAGTGGCCCATGAGCAGTTCTTC. J is TRBJ2-1 and V is TRBV6-5; TRBD2 matches at 8 bases. Germline trimming cut 6 bases from V and 8 bases from J; bases unmatched to any gene: 6. The CDR3 is made up of 13 amino acids. Per the germline V gene, CDR1 is MNHEY and CDR2 is SVGAGI.